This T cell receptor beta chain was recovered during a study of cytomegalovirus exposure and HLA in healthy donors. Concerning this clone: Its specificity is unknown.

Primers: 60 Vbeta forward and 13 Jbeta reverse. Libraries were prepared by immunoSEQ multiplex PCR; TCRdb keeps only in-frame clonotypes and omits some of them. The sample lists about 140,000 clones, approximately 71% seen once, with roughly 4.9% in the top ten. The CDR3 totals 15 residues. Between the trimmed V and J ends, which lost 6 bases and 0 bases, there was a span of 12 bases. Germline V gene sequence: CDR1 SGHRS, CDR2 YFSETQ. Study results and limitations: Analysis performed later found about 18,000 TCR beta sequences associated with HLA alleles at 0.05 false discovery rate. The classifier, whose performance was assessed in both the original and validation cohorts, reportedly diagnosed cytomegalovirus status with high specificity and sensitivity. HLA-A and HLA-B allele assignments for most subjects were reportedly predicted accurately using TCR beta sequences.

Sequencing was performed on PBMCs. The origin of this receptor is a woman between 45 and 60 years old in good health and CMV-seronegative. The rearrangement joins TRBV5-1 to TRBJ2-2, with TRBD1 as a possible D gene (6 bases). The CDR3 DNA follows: TGCGCCAGCAATTCCGCAGGGGCGAACACCGGGGAGCTGTTTTTT. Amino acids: CASNSAGANTGELFF.